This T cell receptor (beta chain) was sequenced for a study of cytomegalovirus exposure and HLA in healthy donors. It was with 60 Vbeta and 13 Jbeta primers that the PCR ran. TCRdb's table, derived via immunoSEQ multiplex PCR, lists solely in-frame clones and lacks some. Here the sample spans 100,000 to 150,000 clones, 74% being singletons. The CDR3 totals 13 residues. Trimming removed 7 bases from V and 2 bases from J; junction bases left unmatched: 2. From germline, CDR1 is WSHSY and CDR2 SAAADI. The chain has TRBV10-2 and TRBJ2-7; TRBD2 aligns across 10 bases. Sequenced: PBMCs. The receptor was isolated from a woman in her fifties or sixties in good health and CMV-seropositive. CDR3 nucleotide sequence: TGCGCCAGCAAGGGACTAGCGACCTACGAGCAGTACTTC. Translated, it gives CASKGLATYEQYF.